This T cell receptor (beta chain) was found in a study of cytomegalovirus exposure and HLA in healthy donors. The study, taken as a whole, reports: Overall, roughly 170 TCR beta chains were annotated as cytomegalovirus-associated.

On this clone itself: What it binds is unknown.

Germline CDR1 and CDR2: KGHSH and LQKENI. This CDR3 is built from 14 residues. J lost 3 bases, V lost 3 bases, and 3 bases had no gene match. The PCR was carried out with 60 Vbeta primers and 13 Jbeta primers. Method: immunoSEQ multiplex PCR; TCRdb's copy keeps in-frame clones and lacks some. The sample has 130,000 or so clones, around 70% seen once; the top ten hold 6% to 8.5%. This TCR was recovered from a man aged 40-50 years in good health and CMV-seropositive. Sequencing input: PBMCs. J is TRBJ1-2 and V is TRBV18; 8 nucleotides match TRBD1. CDR3 DNA sequence: TGTGCCAGCTCACCGGGACAGGACTACTATGGCTACACCTTC. It encodes CASSPGQDYYGYTF.